This T cell receptor (beta chain) stems from a study of blood T cell repertoires in COVID-19. Overall study: The United States, Italy and Spain were the sources of the acute and convalescent COVID-19 samples.

With 6 bases clipped from V and 7 bases from J, the junction kept 4 bases outside the gene matches. The CDR3 consists of 11 residues. Per the germline V gene, CDR1 is DFQATT and CDR2 is SNEGSKA (reference sequence). Only in-frame clones appear in the TCRdb table, and some are missing; sequencing was by immunoSEQ multiplex PCR. The table has about 130,000 clones, 84% seen once; the top ten hold 35% to 50%. The chain uses TRBV20-1 and TRBJ2-3; TRBD2 agrees at 7 bases. The clonotype originates from a human donor in a cohort sampled during active COVID-19. Sequencing was done on a sample of peripheral blood. The DNA for the CDR3 is TGCAGTGCAGTCGGGGGGAATACGCAGTATTTT. Translation gives CSAVGGNTQYF.